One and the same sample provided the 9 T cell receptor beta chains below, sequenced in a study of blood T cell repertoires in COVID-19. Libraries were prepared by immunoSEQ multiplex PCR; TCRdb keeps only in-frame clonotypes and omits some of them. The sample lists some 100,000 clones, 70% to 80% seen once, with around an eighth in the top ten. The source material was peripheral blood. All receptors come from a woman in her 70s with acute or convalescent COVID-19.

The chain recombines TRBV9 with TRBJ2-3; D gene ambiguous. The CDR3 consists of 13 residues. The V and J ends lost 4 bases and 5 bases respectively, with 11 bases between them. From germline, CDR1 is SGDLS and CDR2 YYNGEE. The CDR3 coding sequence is TGTGCCAGCAGCAGGTCGACGGGAGATACGCAGTATTTT. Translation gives CASSRSTGDTQYF. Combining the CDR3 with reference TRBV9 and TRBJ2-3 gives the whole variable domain DSGVTQTPKHLITATGQRVTLRCSPRSGDLSVYWYQQSLDQGLQFLIQYYNGEERAKGNILERFSAQQFPDLHSELNLSSLELGDSALYFCASSRSTGDTQYFGPGTRLTVL.

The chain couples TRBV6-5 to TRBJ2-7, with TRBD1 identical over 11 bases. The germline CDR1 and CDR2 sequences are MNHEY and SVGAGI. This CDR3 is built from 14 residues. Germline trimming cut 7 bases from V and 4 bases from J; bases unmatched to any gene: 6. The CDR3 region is CASTKGTGGYEQYF. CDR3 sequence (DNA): TGTGCCAGCACCAAGGGGACAGGGGGGTACGAGCAGTACTTC.

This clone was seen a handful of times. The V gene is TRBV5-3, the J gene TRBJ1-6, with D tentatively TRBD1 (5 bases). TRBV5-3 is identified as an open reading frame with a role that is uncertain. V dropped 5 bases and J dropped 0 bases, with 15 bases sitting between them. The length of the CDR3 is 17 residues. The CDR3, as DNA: TGTGCCAGAAGGTTTTCAGACAGAAGCTCCTATAATTCACCCCTCCACTTT. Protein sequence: CARRFSDRSSYNSPLHF.

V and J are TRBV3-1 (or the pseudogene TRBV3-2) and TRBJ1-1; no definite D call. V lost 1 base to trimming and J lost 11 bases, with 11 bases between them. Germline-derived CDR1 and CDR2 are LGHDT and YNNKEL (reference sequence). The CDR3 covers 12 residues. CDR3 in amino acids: CASSQGMGRAFF. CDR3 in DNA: TGTGCCAGCAGCCAAGGTATGGGCCGGGCTTTCTTT.

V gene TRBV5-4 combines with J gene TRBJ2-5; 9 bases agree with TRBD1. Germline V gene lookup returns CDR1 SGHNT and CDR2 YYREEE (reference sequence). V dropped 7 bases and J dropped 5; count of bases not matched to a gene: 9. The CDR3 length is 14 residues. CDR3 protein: CASHDEGQGETQYF. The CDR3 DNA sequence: TGTGCCAGCCACGATGAAGGACAGGGGGAGACCCAGTACTTC.

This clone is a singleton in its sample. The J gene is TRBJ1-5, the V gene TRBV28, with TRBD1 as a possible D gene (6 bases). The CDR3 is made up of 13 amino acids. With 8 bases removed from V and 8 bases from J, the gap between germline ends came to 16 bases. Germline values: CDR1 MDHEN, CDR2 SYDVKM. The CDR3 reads CASGTPGREPQHF. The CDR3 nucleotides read TGTGCCAGCGGGACACCAGGTAGAGAGCCCCAGCATTTT.

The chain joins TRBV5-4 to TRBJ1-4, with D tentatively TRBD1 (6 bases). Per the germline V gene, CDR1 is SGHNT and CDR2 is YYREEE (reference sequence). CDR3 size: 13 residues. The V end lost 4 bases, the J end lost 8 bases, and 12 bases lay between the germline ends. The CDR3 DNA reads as TGTGCCAGCAGCCCGGGGGGCGGCGAAAAACTGTTTTTT. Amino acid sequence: CASSPGGGEKLFF. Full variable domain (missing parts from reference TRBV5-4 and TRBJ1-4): ETGVTQSPTHLIKTRGQQVTLRCSSQSGHNTVSWYQQALGQGPQFIFQYYREEENGRGNFPPRFSGLQFPNYSSELNVNALELDDSALYLCASSPGGGEKLFFGSGTQLSVL.

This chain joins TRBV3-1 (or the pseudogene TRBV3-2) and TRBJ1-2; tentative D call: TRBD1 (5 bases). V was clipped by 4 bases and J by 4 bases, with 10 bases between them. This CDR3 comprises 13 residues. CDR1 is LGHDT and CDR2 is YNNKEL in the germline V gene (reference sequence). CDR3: CASSRGEVYGYTF. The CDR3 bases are TGTGCCAGCAGCCGAGGGGAGGTCTATGGCTACACCTTC.

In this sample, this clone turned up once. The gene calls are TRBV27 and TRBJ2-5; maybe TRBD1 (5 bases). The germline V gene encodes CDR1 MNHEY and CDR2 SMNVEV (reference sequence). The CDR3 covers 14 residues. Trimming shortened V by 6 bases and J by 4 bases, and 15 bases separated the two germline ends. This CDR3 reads CASSQSRVGETQYF. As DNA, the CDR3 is TGTGCCAGCAGCCAAAGCAGGGTAGGAGAGACCCAGTACTTC.